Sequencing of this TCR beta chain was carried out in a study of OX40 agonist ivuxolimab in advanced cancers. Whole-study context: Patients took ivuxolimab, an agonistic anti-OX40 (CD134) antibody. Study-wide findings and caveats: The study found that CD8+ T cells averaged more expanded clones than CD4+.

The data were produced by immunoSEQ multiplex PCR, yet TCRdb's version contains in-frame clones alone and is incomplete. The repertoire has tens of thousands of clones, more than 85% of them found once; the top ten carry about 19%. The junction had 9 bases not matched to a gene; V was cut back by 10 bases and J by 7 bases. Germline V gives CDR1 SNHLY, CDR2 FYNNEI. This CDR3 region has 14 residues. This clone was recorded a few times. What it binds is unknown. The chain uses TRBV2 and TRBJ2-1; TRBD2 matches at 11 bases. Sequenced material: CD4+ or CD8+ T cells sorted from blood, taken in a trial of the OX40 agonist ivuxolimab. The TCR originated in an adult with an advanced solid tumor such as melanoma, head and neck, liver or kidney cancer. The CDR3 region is CATALAGGQNEQFF. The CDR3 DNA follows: TGTGCCACCGCTCTAGCGGGGGGCCAGAATGAGCAGTTCTTC.